The source of this TCR beta chain is a study of T cell responses to AZD1222 COVID-19 vaccine. About the study: Second doses that came at about 4 or about 12 weeks were put together.

Notes on the study in general: Repertoires were sampled only after the peak T cell response. Variant regions that are unmutated are reportedly the target of nearly half of spike-specific TCRs. Donors skewed white British and female; clonal diversity was possibly underestimated.

Sequencing used immunoSEQ multiplex PCR; TCRdb keeps in-frame clones, though not all of them. Counted here are 160,000 or so clones, roughly nine tenths occurring once; the ten biggest clones make up approximately 2%. Comments on this clone: As yet, its antigen is unknown.

Germline V lookup: CDR1 MRHNA, CDR2 SNTAGT. V lost 4 bases and J 1 base, leaving 4 bases between the germline ends. The CDR3 contains 13 residues. This TCR derives from an adult in good health. This rearrangement joins TRBV6-4 to TRBJ2-2; D is undetermined. This specimen was peripheral blood, taken on day 0 of AZD1222 vaccination. The CDR3 loop is CASSVQNTGELFF. DNA for the CDR3: TGTGCCAGCAGTGTCCAGAACACCGGGGAGCTGTTTTTT.